This T cell receptor (beta chain) was sequenced in a study of OX40 agonist ivuxolimab in advanced cancers. Samples of blood were obtained at baseline, on cycle 4 day 1, and on cycle 7 day 1. Data came from immunoSEQ multiplex PCR; TCRdb stores just in-frame clones and leaves some out. The sample lists around 100,000 clones; approximately 89% were seen once. This clonotype was obtained from an adult with an advanced solid tumor such as melanoma, head and neck, liver or kidney cancer. Sequences were derived from CD4+ or CD8+ T cells sorted from blood, sampled in a trial of the OX40 agonist ivuxolimab.

CDR3 in amino acids: CASSSSGRRQETQYF. For the CDR3, the DNA is TGCGCCAGCAGCTCGAGCGGGAGGCGACAAGAGACCCAGTACTTC. The chain combines TRBV4-3 with TRBJ2-5; TRBD2 agrees at 9 bases. Losses at the gene ends were 5 bases for V and 2 bases for J; bases not matched to a gene: 6. The CDR3 has 15 residues. CDR1 and CDR2 from the germline V gene are LGHNA and YSLEER.